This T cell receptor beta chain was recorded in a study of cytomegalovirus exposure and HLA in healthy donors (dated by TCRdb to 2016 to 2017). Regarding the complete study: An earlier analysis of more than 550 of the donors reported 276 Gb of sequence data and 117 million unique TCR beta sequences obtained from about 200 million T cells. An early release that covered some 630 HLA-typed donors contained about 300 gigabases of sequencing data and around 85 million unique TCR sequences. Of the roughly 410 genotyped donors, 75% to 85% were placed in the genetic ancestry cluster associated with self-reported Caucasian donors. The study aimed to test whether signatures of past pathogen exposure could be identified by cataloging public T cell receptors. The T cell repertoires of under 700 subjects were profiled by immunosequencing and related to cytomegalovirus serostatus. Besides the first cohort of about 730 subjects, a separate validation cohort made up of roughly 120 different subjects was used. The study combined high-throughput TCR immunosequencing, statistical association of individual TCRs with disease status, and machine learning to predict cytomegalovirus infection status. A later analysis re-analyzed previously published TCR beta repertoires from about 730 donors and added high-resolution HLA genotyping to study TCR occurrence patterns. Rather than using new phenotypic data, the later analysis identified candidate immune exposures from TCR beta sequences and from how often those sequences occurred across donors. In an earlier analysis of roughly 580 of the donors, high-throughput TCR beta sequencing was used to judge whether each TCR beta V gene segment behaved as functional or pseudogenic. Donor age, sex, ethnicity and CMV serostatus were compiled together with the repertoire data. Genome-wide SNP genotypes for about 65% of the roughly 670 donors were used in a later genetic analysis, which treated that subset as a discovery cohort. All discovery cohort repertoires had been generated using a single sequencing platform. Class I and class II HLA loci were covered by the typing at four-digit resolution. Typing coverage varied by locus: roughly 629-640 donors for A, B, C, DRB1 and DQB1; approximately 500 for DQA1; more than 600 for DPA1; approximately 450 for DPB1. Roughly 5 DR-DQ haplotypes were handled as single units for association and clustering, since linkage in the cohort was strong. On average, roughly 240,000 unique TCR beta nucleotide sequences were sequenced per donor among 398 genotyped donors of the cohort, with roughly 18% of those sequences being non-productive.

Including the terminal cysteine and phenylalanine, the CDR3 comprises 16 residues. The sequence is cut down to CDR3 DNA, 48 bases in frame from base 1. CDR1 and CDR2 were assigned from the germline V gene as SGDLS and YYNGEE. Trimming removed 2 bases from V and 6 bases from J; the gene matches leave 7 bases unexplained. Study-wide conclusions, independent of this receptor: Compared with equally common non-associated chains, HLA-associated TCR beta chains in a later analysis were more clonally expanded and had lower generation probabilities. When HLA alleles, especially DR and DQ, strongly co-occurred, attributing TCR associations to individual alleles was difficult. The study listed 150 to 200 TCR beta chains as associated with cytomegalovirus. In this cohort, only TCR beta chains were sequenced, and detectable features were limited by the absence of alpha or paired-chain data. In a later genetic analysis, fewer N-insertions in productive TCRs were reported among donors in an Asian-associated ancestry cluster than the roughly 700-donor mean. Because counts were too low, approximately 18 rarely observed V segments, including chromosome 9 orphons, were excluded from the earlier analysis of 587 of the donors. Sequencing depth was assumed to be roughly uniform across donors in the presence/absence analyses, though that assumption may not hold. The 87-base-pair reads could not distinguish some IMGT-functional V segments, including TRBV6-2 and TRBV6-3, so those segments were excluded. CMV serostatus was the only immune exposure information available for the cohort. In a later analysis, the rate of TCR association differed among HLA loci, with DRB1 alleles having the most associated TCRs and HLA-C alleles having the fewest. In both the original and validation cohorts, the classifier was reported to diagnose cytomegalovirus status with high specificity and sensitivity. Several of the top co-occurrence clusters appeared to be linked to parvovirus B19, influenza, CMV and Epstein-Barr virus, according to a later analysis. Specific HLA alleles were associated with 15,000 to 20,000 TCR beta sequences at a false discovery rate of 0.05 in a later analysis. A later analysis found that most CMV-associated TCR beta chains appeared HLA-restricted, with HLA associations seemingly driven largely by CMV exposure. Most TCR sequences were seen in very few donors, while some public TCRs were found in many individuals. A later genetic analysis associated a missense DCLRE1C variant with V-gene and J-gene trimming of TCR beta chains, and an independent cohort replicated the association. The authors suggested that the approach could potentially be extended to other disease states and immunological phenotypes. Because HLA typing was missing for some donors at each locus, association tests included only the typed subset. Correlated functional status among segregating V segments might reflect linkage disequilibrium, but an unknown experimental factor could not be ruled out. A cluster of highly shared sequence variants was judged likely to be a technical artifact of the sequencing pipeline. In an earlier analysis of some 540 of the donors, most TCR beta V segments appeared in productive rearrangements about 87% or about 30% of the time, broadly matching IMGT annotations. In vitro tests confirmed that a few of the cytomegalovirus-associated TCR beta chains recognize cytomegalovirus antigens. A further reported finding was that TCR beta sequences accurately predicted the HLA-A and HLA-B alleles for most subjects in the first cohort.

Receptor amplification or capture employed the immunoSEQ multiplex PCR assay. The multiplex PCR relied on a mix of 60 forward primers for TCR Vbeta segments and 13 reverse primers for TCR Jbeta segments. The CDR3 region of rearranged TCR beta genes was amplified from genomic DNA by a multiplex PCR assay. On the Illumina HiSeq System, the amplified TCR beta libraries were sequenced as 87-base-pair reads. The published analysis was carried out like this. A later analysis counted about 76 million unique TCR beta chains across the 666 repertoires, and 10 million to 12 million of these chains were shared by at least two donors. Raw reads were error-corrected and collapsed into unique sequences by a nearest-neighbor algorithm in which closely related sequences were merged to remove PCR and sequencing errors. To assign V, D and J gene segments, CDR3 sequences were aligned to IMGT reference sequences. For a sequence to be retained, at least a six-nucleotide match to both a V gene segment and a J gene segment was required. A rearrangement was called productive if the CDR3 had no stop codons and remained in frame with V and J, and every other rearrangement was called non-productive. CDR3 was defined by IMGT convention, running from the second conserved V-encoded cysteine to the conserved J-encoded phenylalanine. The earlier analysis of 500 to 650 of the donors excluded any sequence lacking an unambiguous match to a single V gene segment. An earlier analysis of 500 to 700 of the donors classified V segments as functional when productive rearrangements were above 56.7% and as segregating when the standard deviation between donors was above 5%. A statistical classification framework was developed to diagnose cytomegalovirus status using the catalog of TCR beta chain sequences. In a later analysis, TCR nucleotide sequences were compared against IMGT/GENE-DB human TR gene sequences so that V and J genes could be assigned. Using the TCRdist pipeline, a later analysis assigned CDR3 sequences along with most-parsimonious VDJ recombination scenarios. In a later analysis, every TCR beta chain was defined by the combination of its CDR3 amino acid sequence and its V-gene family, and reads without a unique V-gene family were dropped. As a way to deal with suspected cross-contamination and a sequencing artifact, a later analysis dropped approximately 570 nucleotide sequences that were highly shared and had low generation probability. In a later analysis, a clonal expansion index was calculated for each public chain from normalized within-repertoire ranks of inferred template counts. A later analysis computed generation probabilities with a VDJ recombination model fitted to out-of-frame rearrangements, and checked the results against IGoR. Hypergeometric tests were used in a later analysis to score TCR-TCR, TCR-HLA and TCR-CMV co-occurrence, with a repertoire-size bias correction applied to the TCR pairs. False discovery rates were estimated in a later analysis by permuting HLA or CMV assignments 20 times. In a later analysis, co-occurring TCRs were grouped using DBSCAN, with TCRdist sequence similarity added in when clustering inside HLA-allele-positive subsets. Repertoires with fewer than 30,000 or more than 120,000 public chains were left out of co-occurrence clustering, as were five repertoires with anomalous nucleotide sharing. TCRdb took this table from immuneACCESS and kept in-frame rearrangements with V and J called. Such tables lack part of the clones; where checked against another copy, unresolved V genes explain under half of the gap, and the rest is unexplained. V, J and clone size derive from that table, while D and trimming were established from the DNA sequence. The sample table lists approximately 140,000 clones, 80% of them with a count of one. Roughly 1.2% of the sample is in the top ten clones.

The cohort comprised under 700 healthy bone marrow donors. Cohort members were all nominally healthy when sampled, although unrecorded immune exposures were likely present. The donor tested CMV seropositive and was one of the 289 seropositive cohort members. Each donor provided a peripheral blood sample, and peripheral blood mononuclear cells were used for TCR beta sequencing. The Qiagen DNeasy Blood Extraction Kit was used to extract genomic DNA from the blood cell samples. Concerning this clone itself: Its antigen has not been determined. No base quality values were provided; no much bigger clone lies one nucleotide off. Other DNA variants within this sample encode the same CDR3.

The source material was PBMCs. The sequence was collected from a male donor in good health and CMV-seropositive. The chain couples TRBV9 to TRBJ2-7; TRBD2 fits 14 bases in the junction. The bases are TGTGCCAGCAGCGTTAGTTGGGGACTAGCGGGAGCCGAGCAGTACTTC. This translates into CASSVSWGLAGAEQYF.